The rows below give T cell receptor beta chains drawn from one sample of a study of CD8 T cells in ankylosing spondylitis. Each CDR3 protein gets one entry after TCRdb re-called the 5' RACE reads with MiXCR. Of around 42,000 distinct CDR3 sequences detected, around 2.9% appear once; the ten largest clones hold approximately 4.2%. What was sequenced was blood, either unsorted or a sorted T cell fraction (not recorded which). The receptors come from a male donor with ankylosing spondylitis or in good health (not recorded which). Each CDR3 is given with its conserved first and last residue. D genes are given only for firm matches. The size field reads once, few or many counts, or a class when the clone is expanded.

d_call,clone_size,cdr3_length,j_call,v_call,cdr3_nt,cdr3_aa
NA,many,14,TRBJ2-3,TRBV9,TGTGCCAGCAGCTTAGGAGGGCCGCTGGATACGCAGTATTTT,CASSLGGPLDTQYF
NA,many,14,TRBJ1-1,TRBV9,TGTGCCAGCAGCGTAGCTGAGGGAACCACTGAAGCTTTCTTT,CASSVAEGTTEAFF
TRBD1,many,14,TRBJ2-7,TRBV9,TGTGCCAGCAGCGTAGAGGGGGCTCGGTACGAGCAGTACTTC,CASSVEGARYEQYF
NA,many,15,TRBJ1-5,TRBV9,TGTGCCAGCAGCCCGACGGCTTATAGCAATCAGCCCCAGCATTTT,CASSPTAYSNQPQHF
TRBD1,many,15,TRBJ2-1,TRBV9,TGTGCCAGCAGCGTAGATGGACAGGGGGTGGGTGAGCAGTTCTTC,CASSVDGQGVGEQFF
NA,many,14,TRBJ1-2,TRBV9,TGTGCCAGCACCCTAGGGGGGCAGAGCTATGGCTACACCTTC,CASTLGGQSYGYTF
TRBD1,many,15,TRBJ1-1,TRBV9,TGTGCCAGCAGCGGGACAGGGGTCAGGAACACTGAAGCTTTCTTT,CASSGTGVRNTEAFF
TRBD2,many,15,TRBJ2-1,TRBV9,TGTGCCAGCAGCGTAGGAACGGGACTAGCCAATGAGCAGTTCTTC,CASSVGTGLANEQFF
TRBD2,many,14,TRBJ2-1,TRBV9,TGTGCCAGCACGGGACTAGCGGGACCCAATGAGCAGTTCTTC,CASTGLAGPNEQFF
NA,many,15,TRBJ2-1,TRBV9,TGTGCCAGCAGCGATGTAGCGGACTACTACAATGAGCAGTTCTTC,CASSDVADYYNEQFF
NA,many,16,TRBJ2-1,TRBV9,TGTGCCAGCAGCGCCGGTTTAGCGGTTACCTACAATGAGCAGTTCTTC,CASSAGLAVTYNEQFF
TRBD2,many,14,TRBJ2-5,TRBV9,TGTGCCAGCAGCGTACTGGCGGGAGAAGAGACCCAGTACTTC,CASSVLAGEETQYF
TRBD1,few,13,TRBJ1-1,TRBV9,TGTGCCAGCAGCTCCACAGGGGAGGCAGAAGCTTTCTTT,CASSSTGEAEAFF
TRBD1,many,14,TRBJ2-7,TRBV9,TGTGCCAGCAGCGTCGGGACAGTAGCCTACGAGCAGTACTTC,CASSVGTVAYEQYF
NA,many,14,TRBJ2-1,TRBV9,TGTGCCAGCAGCGTAACCCTAGGTCTCAATGAGCAGTTCTTC,CASSVTLGLNEQFF
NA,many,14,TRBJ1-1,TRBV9,TGTGCCAGCAGCCCTGGCGGGCTGGGCACTGAAGCTTTCTTT,CASSPGGLGTEAFF